The clone carrying this TCR beta chain turned up a few times. The record originates from a study of blood T cell repertoires in COVID-19. The repertoire was sequenced with immunoSEQ multiplex PCR; TCRdb's copy has only in-frame clones and lacks some. The profile covers tens of thousands of clones, with 84% appearing a single time and 2.5% to 3% taken by the ten largest. The V gene's germline CDR1 is LGHNA and CDR2 YNFKEQ. The CDR3 is 15 residues long. V was pared by 1 base and J by 0 bases, with 2 bases of the junction left unmatched. The chain couples TRBV4-2 to TRBJ1-1; 7 nucleotides line up with TRBD1. The sequence derives from a man in his forties or fifties with acute or convalescent COVID-19. Sequenced input: peripheral blood. The CDR3 coding sequence is TGTGCCAGCAGCCAAGCGACAGGGATGAACACTGAAGCTTTCTTT. It yields the protein CASSQATGMNTEAFF.